This T cell receptor beta chain appears in the sequencing data of a study of identical twins. The study, taken as a whole, reports: Beta out-of-frame sequences showed weaker excess sharing between twins.

The CDR3 runs 15 residues. J lost 8 bases, V lost 0 bases, and 4 bases had no gene match. Germline lookup yields CDR1 MGHRA and CDR2 YSYEKL. TCRdb re-called the 5' RACE reads with MiXCR, one entry per CDR3 protein. The table records approximately 300,000 distinct CDR3 sequences, around 9.7% of them present only once. All donors comprised healthy Caucasians. This clonotype was seen a few times. Its antigen is undetermined. The sample was also reused in another study, on yellow fever vaccine responses in identical twins.

Sequenced sample: CD8+ T cells sorted from blood. J is TRBJ1-6 and V is TRBV4-1; TRBD1 matches 7 bases. This TCR came from a woman aged 18-35 years in good health. The CDR3 coding sequence is TGCGCCAGCAGCCAAGAACCGGGACAGTATTCACCCCTCCACTTT. This sequence encodes CASSQEPGQYSPLHF.